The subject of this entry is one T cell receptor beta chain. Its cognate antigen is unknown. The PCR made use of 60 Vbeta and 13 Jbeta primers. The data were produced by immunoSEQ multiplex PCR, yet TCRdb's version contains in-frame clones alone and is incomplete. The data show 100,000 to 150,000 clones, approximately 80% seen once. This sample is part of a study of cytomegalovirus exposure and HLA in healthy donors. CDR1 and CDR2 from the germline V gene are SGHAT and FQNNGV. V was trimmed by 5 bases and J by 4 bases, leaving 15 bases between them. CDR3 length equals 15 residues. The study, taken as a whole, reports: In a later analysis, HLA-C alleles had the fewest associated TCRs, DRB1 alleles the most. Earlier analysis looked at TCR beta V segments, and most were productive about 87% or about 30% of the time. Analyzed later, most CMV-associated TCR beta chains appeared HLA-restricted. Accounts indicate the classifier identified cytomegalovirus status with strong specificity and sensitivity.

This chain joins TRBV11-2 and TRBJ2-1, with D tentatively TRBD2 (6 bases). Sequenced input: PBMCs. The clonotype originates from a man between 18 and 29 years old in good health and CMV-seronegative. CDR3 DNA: TGTGCCAGCAGCCCCCTACTAGCTACGTACAATGAGCAGTTCTTC. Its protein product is CASSPLLATYNEQFF. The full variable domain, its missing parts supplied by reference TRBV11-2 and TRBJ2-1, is EAGVAQSPRYKIIEKRQSVAFWCNPISGHATLYWYQQILGQGPKLLIQFQNNGVVDDSQLPKDRFSAERLKGVDSTLKIQPAKLEDSAVYLCASSPLLATYNEQFFGPGTRLTVL.